This T cell receptor beta chain was captured in a study of T-cell memory formation after mild COVID-19. Study at large: The TCR clusters were mostly specific to one donor.

TCRdb analysed the 5' RACE reads with MiXCR anew, one entry per CDR3 protein. This table holds 250,000 to 300,000 distinct CDR3 sequences, 7% to 10% found once. Study-wide results and caveats: A second wave expanding day 15 to 37 was CD4+-biased; contracting clones were balanced. Memory from before infection featured some responding clones, which suggests cross-reactive memory joined. Second-wave clones that peaked on day 37 lacked confirmed SARS-CoV-2 specificity.

This clonotype appeared a few times. The antigen remains undetermined. V was cut by 1 base and J by 0 bases, with 15 bases left in between. In germline, CDR1 is SGHTA, CDR2 FQGNSA. This CDR3 spans 18 amino acids. The sequence was obtained from a man aged 18 to 35 who had mild COVID-19 (a few samples of this study predate the infection). Cell type and time point are not known. The chain combines TRBV7-2 with TRBJ2-2; D unclear. The source material was PBMCs or a T cell subset sorted from them (not recorded which). The CDR3 DNA reads as TGTGCCAGCAGCTTAGTTTATTTAGGCCAACCGAACACCGGGGAGCTGTTTTTT. Translated: CASSLVYLGQPNTGELFF.